A single sample gave rise to the 21 T cell receptor beta chains below, sequenced in a study of spatial heterogeneity in lung cancer. Study observations and caveats: The study found that expanded intratumoral alpha and beta TCR counts tracked tumor mutation counts.

TCRdb independently ran MiXCR on the 5' RACE reads; one entry per CDR3 protein. The table shows 20,000 to 25,000 distinct CDR3 sequences, with just under 9% occurring only once. Their cognate antigens are unknown. Described time point: sample taken at primary tumor resection. The starting material was lung tumor tissue, obtained at surgery. The source is a male donor with early-stage non-small cell lung cancer.

This clonotype was counted ten times or more. The chain combines TRBV30 with TRBJ1-2; 9 bases are shared with TRBD1. The germline V gene encodes CDR1 GTSNPN and CDR2 SVGIG (reference sequence). This CDR3 region has 14 residues. V was pared by 4 bases and J by 5 bases, with 8 bases of the junction left unmatched. This CDR3 is CAWKSWDRAYGYTF. The CDR3 nucleotides read TGTGCCTGGAAGTCCTGGGACAGGGCATATGGCTACACCTTC. The complete variable domain, with remaining parts taken from reference TRBV30 and TRBJ1-2, reads SQTIHQWPATLVQPVGSPLSLECTVEGTSNPNLYWYRQAAGRGLQLLFYSVGIGQISSEVPQNLSASRPQDRQFILSSKKLLLSDSGFYLCAWKSWDRAYGYTFGSGTRLTVV.

A few counts support this clonotype. The gene calls are TRBV28 and TRBJ1-3; D is perhaps TRBD1 (6 bases). Germline values: CDR1 MDHEN, CDR2 SYDVKM. Trimming cost V 3 bases and J 7 bases, with 13 bases left between them. CDR3 length: 14 amino acids. The CDR3 loop reads CASSFWTVANTIYF. In nucleotides, the CDR3 is TGTGCCAGCAGTTTTTGGACAGTAGCTAACACCATATATTTT.

This clonotype was seen many times. The V and J genes are TRBV20-1 and TRBJ2-1, with TRBD1 matching 10 bases. The CDR3 is made up of 20 amino acids. CDR1 DFQATT and CDR2 SNEGSKA come from the germline V gene (reference sequence). V shed 6 bases and J 0 bases; nucleotides not matched to a gene: 20. In DNA form, the CDR3 reads TGCAGTGCCAGACTTAGCCGGGACAGGGGTGTTTACAGCTCCTACAATGAGCAGTTCTTC. Its translation is CSARLSRDRGVYSSYNEQFF.

In its sample, this clonotype was seen a few times. DNA of the CDR3: TGTGCCAGCAGCGGCACTAGCGCGAACACCGGGGAGCTGTTTTTT. Amino acid sequence: CASSGTSANTGELFF. The J gene is TRBJ2-2, the V gene TRBV9; 7 bases fit TRBD2. This CDR3 is 15 amino acids long. CDR1 and CDR2 from the germline V gene are SGDLS and YYNGEE. Trimming took 3 bases from V and 0 from J; bases not matched to a gene: 2.

In its sample, this clonotype was seen many times. The V and J genes are TRBV24-1 and TRBJ2-1, with TRBD2 matching 9 bases. The CDR3 covers 15 residues. Germline loops: CDR1 KGHDR, CDR2 SFDVKD. J lost 9 bases, V lost 0 bases, and 5 bases had no gene match. Here the CDR3 DNA reads TGTGCCACCAGTGATTTGACCAGCGGGGGGACTGAGCAGTTCTTC. Translation gives CATSDLTSGGTEQFF.

This clonotype was seen repeatedly, ten times or more. The chain uses TRBV2 and TRBJ2-7, with D uncertain. Looked up from germline, CDR1 is SNHLY and CDR2 is FYNNEI. The V end was cut by 5 bases, the J end by 0 bases, with 2 bases between. This CDR3 has 11 amino acids. CDR3 bases: TGTGCCAGCAGTTTCTCCTACGAGCAGTACTTC. This codes for CASSFSYEQYF.

The chain combines TRBV3-1 with TRBJ2-2, with 7 positions matching TRBD1. Germline CDR1 reads LGHDT; CDR2 reads YNNKEL (reference sequence). V was pared by 4 bases and J by 5 bases, with 7 bases of the junction left unmatched. The CDR3 has 15 amino acids. The CDR3 DNA reads TGTGCCAGCAGCCCCCCCAGGGGGATGACCGGGGAGCTGTTTTTT. It encodes CASSPPRGMTGELFF.

Many counts were recorded for this clonotype. The rearrangement joins TRBV7-9 to TRBJ2-7; no firm D call. The CDR3 runs 12 residues. Germline V gene sequence: CDR1 SEHNR, CDR2 FQNEAQ (reference sequence). Trimming shortened V by 8 bases and J by 3 bases, and 11 bases separated the two germline ends. CDR3 protein: CASGDGNYEQYF. DNA for the CDR3: TGTGCCAGCGGAGACGGTAACTACGAGCAGTACTTC. The full variable domain, completed using reference TRBV7-9 and TRBJ2-7, is DTGVSQNPRHKITKRGQNVTFRCDPISEHNRLYWYRQTLGQGPEFLTYFQNEAQLEKSRLLSDRFSAERPKGSFSTLEIQRTEQGDSAMYLCASGDGNYEQYFGPGTRLTVT.

This chain links TRBV28 with TRBJ1-2; a weak D match, TRBD1 (6 bases). V lost 8 bases, J lost 4 bases, and 23 bases lay in between. CDR1 is MDHEN, CDR2 SYDVKM, per germline. The CDR3 has 16 residues. This CDR3 reads CASFSDRNPFLYGYTF. The CDR3 nucleotides read TGTGCCAGCTTTAGTGACAGGAATCCTTTTCTCTATGGCTACACCTTC.

There are a few counts of this clonotype. The chain has TRBV27 and TRBJ2-7, with 7 bases matching TRBD2. V lost 2 bases to trimming and J lost 4 bases; unmatched junction nucleotides: 8. The length of the CDR3 is 15 residues. Per germline, CDR1 MNHEY and CDR2 SMNVEV (reference sequence). The CDR3 is CASSLKAGLPYEQYF. The CDR3 bases are TGTGCCAGCAGTTTAAAGGCGGGACTACCTTACGAGCAGTACTTC.

There are many counts of this clonotype. V gene TRBV7-8 combines with J gene TRBJ2-7, with 7 bases lining up with TRBD1. In germline, CDR1 is SGHVS, CDR2 FQNEAQ. This CDR3 has 12 residues. The V gene end was trimmed by 5 bases and the J gene end by 4 bases; junction bases not matched to a gene: 2. CDR3 bases: TGTGCCAGCAGCGAGGACAGGTACGAGCAGTACTTC. Translated: CASSEDRYEQYF.

This clonotype was detected many times. J is TRBJ2-1 and V is TRBV7-3, with TRBD2 matching 12 bases. After removal of 1 base from V and 4 bases from J, the junction contained 5 bases not matched to a gene. The CDR3 length is 17 residues. CDR1 is SGHTA and CDR2 is FQGTGA in the germline V gene. The CDR3 loop reads CASSLRGTSGGYNEQFF. In DNA, the CDR3 is TGTGCCAGCAGCTTAAGAGGAACTAGCGGGGGGTACAATGAGCAGTTCTTC.

The sample holds many counts of this clonotype. The chain employs TRBV27 and TRBJ2-2; no clear D. Looked up from germline, CDR1 is MNHEY and CDR2 is SMNVEV (reference sequence). With 10 bases removed from V and 0 bases from J, the gap between germline ends came to 9 bases. The CDR3 consists of 13 residues. CDR3 in DNA: TGTGCCACCACAACATCGAACACCGGGGAGCTGTTTTTT. This codes for CATTTSNTGELFF.

This clonotype was detected ten times or more. This CDR3 is CASSRREAYEQYF. In DNA form, the CDR3 reads TGTGCCAGCAGCCGTCGGGAGGCCTACGAGCAGTACTTC. The rearrangement uses TRBV7-9 and TRBJ2-7, with TRBD2 matching 7 bases. The CDR3 runs 13 residues. The V segment lost 5 bases and the J segment 2 bases; nucleotides outside the gene matches: 3. The germline V gene encodes CDR1 SEHNR and CDR2 FQNEAQ (reference sequence).

The sample holds a few counts of this clonotype. V usage is TRBV6-6 and J usage is TRBJ2-1; TRBD2 matches at 8 bases. Germline CDR1 is MNHNY and CDR2 is SVGAGI (reference sequence). V lost 2 bases and J lost 9; bases outside the gene matches: 9. The CDR3 spans 15 residues. CDR3 region: CASSYDTSGNGEQFF. Written as DNA, the CDR3 is TGTGCCAGCAGTTACGATACTAGCGGAAATGGTGAGCAGTTCTTC.

This clonotype was counted once. This may be a read error: a much more frequent sequence differs by one nucleotide. This chain joins TRBV2 and TRBJ1-1, with D unresolved. Germline CDR1 is SNHLY and CDR2 is FYNNEI. The V end was cut by 3 bases, the J end by 1 base, with 9 bases between. There are 14 residues in the CDR3. Here the CDR3 reads CASSDGSRNTEAFF. CDR3 bases: TGTGCCAGCAGTGACGGTTCGCGGAACACTGAAGCTTTCTTT.

By sample share, this clonotype is medium-sized. The chain combines TRBV11-2 with TRBJ2-2; the match to TRBD2 covers 11 bases. Germline V gives CDR1 SGHAT, CDR2 FQNNGV. The CDR3 totals 18 residues. V dropped 2 bases and J dropped 4; count of bases not matched to a gene: 9. As DNA, the CDR3 is TGTGCCAGCAGCTTACTAGCGGGGGGCTTTCGGAGCACCGGGGAGCTGTTTTTT. It translates to CASSLLAGGFRSTGELFF.

This clonotype was recorded at least ten times. This chain joins TRBV10-3 and TRBJ2-7; D is undetermined. V was pared by 4 bases and J by 1 base, with 5 bases between. The CDR3 sequence is 12 residues long. The germline CDR1 and CDR2 sequences are ENHRY and SYGVKD. This CDR3 is CAISGQSYEQYF. CDR3 bases: TGTGCCATCAGTGGGCAGTCCTACGAGCAGTACTTC.

Ten or more counts support this clonotype. The V gene is TRBV7-3, the J gene TRBJ2-6; TRBD1 matches 9 bases. V was pared by 0 bases and J by 0 bases, with 3 bases of the junction left unmatched. This CDR3 has 18 amino acids. The germline V gene encodes CDR1 SGHTA and CDR2 FQGTGA. CDR3 region: CASSLTGQGYSGANVLTF. Here the CDR3 DNA reads TGTGCCAGCAGCTTAACGGGACAGGGATACTCTGGGGCCAACGTCCTGACTTTC. The complete variable domain, with remaining parts taken from reference TRBV7-3 and TRBJ2-6, reads GAGVSQTPSNKVTEKGKYVELRCDPISGHTALYWYRQSLGQGPEFLIYFQGTGAADDSGLPNDRFFAVRPEGSVSTLKIQRTERGDSAVYLCASSLTGQGYSGANVLTFGAGSRLTVL.

Many counts were recorded for this clonotype. The chain's CDR3 is CASRRARWTEAFF. In nucleotides, the CDR3 is TGTGCCAGCAGGAGGGCTAGATGGACTGAAGCTTTCTTT. J is TRBJ1-1 and V is TRBV28; D ambiguous. The CDR3 contains 13 residues. Germline CDR1 reads MDHEN; CDR2 reads SYDVKM. V was pared by 6 bases and J by 5 bases, with 13 bases between.

Regarding this clonotype: Its ends do not fully match the called genes, so a read error is possible. V usage is TRBV3-1 and J usage is TRBJ1-2, with 10 bases that match TRBD1. The CDR3 has 16 amino acids. Germline CDR1 and CDR2: LGHDT and YNNKEL (reference sequence). The CDR3 region is CVSSRLPAGTGVGYTF. In DNA form, the CDR3 reads TGTGTCAGCAGCCGACTCCCCGCCGGGACAGGGGTCGGCTACACCTTC.